A single sample gave rise to the 21 T cell receptor beta chains below, sequenced in a study of shared clonotypes between healthy human individuals. The protocol was immunoSEQ multiplex PCR, while the TCRdb copy is restricted to in-frame clones and leaves out a portion. This sample carries some 1 million clones, around 75% of them seen once, and the ten largest clones take around 1.5%. Source material: memory CD4+ T cells sorted from blood. Regarding subset: CD45RA-negative fraction. Receptors originate from a man younger than 30 in good health.

This sequence joins TRBV29-1 and TRBJ1-5; D unresolved. Trimming left V 8 bases short and J 0 bases short, with 20 bases between. This CDR3 is 16 amino acids long. Germline CDR1 SQVTM, CDR2 ANQGSEA. CDR3 in amino acids: CSMSKDPFYSNQPQHF. In DNA, the CDR3 is TGCAGCATGTCCAAGGACCCTTTCTATAGCAATCAGCCCCAGCATTTT.

The rearrangement uses TRBV30 and TRBJ2-3; TRBD2 aligns across 13 bases. Germline CDR1 reads GTSNPN; CDR2 reads SVGIG (reference sequence). There are 13 residues in the CDR3. The V and J ends lost 7 bases and 6 bases, in that order; junction bases with no gene match: 4. The CDR3 DNA reads TGTGCCTTACTAGCGGGAGGGGGGGATACGCAGTATTTT. Encoded protein: CALLAGGGDTQYF.

The rearrangement links TRBV19 to TRBJ2-3, with 7 positions matching TRBD2. Germline-derived CDR1 and CDR2 are LNHDA and SQIVND (reference sequence). CDR3 length: 13 amino acids. Trimming removed 5 bases from V and 5 bases from J; junction bases left unmatched: 4. CDR3 sequence reads: CASSGLEGDTQYF. DNA for the CDR3: TGTGCCAGTAGTGGACTAGAGGGAGATACGCAGTATTTT.

The chain carries TRBV5-1 and TRBJ2-1; D possibly matches TRBD1 or TRBD2 (5 bases each). This CDR3 has 15 residues. The germline gives CDR1 SGHRS, CDR2 YFSETQ. The germline V and J ends were trimmed by 4 bases and 5 bases, with 16 bases remaining between them. This chain's CDR3 is CASSPDGGGNNEQFF. The CDR3 DNA reads as TGCGCCAGCAGCCCGGACGGTGGGGGTAACAATGAGCAGTTCTTC. Drawing the rest from reference TRBV5-1 and TRBJ2-1, the complete variable domain is KAGVTQTPRYLIKTRGQQVTLSCSPISGHRSVSWYQQTPGQGLQFLFEYFSETQRNKGNFPGRFSGRQFSNSRSEMNVSTLELGDSALYLCASSPDGGGNNEQFFGPGTRLTVL.

V usage is TRBV30 and J usage is TRBJ2-7; no firm D call. The CDR3 has 14 amino acids. Trimming took 3 bases from V and 7 from J, leaving 19 bases between them. Germline loops: CDR1 GTSNPN, CDR2 SVGIG (reference sequence). CDR3 in amino acids: CAWRKARRRSEQYF. The CDR3 bases are TGTGCCTGGAGGAAGGCCCGGCGGAGATCAGAGCAGTACTTC. The full variable domain, completed using reference TRBV30 and TRBJ2-7, is SQTIHQWPATLVQPVGSPLSLECTVEGTSNPNLYWYRQAAGRGLQLLFYSVGIGQISSEVPQNLSASRPQDRQFILSSKKLLLSDSGFYLCAWRKARRRSEQYFGPGTRLTVT.

V is TRBV19 and J is TRBJ1-6; no definite D call. The CDR3 has 13 residues. Germline CDR1 reads LNHDA; CDR2 reads SQIVND (reference sequence). V was trimmed by 9 bases and J by 9 bases, leaving 15 bases between them. CDR3 nucleotides: TGTGCCAGCCTTGCCGATCCTGCTTCACCCCTCCACTTT. It encodes CASLADPASPLHF.

The chain has TRBV7-8 and TRBJ1-6, with TRBD1 matching over 8 bases. Trimming cost V 4 bases and J 5 bases; bases outside gene matches: 10. The V gene's germline CDR1 is SGHVS and CDR2 FQNEAQ. CDR3 length equals 17 residues. CDR3 residues: CASSSNRGSLDNSPLHF. CDR3 coding DNA: TGTGCCAGCAGCTCTAACAGGGGGTCGCTTGATAATTCACCCCTCCACTTT.

The rearrangement joins TRBV2 to TRBJ2-7; D gene uncertain. V shed 4 bases and J shed 2 bases, with 12 bases lying between them. CDR1 and CDR2 (germline): SNHLY, FYNNEI. CDR3 size: 14 residues. CDR3 sequence: CASSGQRGPYEQYF. CDR3 bases: TGTGCCAGCAGTGGACAACGCGGCCCCTACGAGCAGTACTTC.

The rearrangement joins TRBV30 to TRBJ2-2; D call uncertain. The V end was cut by 3 bases, the J end by 6 bases, with 8 bases between. Germline assignment: CDR1 GTSNPN and CDR2 SVGIG (reference sequence). This CDR3 spans 12 amino acids. In DNA, the CDR3 is TGTGCCTGGAGGAGGCCCGCCGGGGAGCTGTTTTTT. Its translation: CAWRRPAGELFF.

The chain is built from TRBV7-2 and TRBJ2-1; the D is unclear. The CDR3 is made up of 15 amino acids. Germline V lookup: CDR1 SGHTA, CDR2 FQGNSA. The germline V and J ends were trimmed by 5 bases and 0 bases, with 11 bases remaining between them. The CDR3: CASSPTVTSYNEQFF. Here the CDR3 DNA reads TGTGCCAGCAGCCCCACGGTTACCTCCTACAATGAGCAGTTCTTC.

This clone was picked up many times. The CDR3 loop reads CASSLMGGTEAFF. CDR3 in DNA: TGTGCCAGCAGCTTAATGGGAGGGACTGAAGCTTTCTTT. This chain links TRBV7-2 with TRBJ1-1; D unresolved. CDR1 is SGHTA and CDR2 is FQGNSA in the germline V gene. V lost 2 bases and J lost 5, with 9 bases in between. The length of the CDR3 is 13 residues.

This chain links TRBV6-6 with TRBJ2-2; maybe TRBD2 (5 bases). CDR3 length: 15 residues. CDR1 MNHNY and CDR2 SVGAGI come from the germline V gene (reference sequence). The V and J ends lost 5 bases and 7 bases respectively, with 17 bases between them. The CDR3 nucleotides read TGTGCCAGCAGTAAGCGCGGGCTTGATGGCGGGGAGCTGTTTTTT. Translated: CASSKRGLDGGELFF.

J is TRBJ2-7 and V is TRBV4-3, with 10 bases identical to TRBD1. CDR1 and CDR2 from the germline V gene are LGHNA and YSLEER. The J segment lost 5 bases and the V segment lost 1 base, leaving 5 bases of the junction unmatched. The CDR3 spans 15 residues. The CDR3 coding sequence is TGCGCCAGCAGCCAAGCCGGGACAGGGGCCCACGAGCAGTACTTC. The encoded protein is CASSQAGTGAHEQYF.

The chain joins TRBV4-2 to TRBJ1-3, with D hard to call. V was pared by 0 bases and J by 1 base, with 7 bases between. The V gene's germline CDR1 is LGHNA and CDR2 YNFKEQ. This CDR3 has 15 amino acids. DNA for the CDR3: TGTGCCAGCAGCCAAGATATGGGGTCTGGAAACACCATATATTTT. It yields the protein CASSQDMGSGNTIYF.

The chain couples TRBV6-1 to TRBJ2-7, with 9 positions matching TRBD1. The V and J ends lost 6 bases and 4 bases, in that order; junction bases with no gene match: 7. The germline gives CDR1 MNHNS, CDR2 SASEGT. The CDR3 is 14 amino acids. The CDR3 sequence: CASRRTGATYEQYF. The CDR3 nucleotides are TGTGCCAGCAGGAGGACAGGGGCAACTTACGAGCAGTACTTC.

The J gene is TRBJ2-3, the V gene TRBV7-3; possible D gene TRBD2, 5 bases. In germline, CDR1 is SGHTA, CDR2 FQGTGA. The CDR3 has 13 amino acids. Trimming removed 3 bases from V and 2 bases from J, with 6 bases in between. CDR3 nucleotide sequence: TGTGCCAGCAGCTTCGGGGACACAGATACGCAGTATTTT. It specifies CASSFGDTDTQYF.

The chain is built from TRBV19 and TRBJ2-5; 10 bases line up with TRBD2. CDR3 length: 15 residues. Germline CDR1 LNHDA, CDR2 SQIVND (reference sequence). V shed 3 bases and J 2 bases; nucleotides not matched to a gene: 3. The CDR3 DNA reads as TGTGCCAGTAGTATTGGAGCGGGAGGGCAAGAGACCCAGTACTTC. Amino acid sequence: CASSIGAGGQETQYF.

The CDR3, as DNA: TGTGCCAGTAGTATCCTCGGGACTACCAATGAGCAGTTCTTC. This gives the protein CASSILGTTNEQFF. V usage is TRBV19 and J usage is TRBJ2-1; 7 bases align to TRBD2. CDR1 and CDR2 (germline): LNHDA, SQIVND (reference sequence). V lost 3 bases to trimming and J lost 6 bases; unmatched junction nucleotides: 5. CDR3 length equals 14 residues. Drawing the rest from reference TRBV19 and TRBJ2-1, the complete variable domain is DGGITQSPKYLFRKEGQNVTLSCEQNLNHDAMYWYRQDPGQGLRLIYYSQIVNDFQKGDIAEGYSVSREKKESFPLTVTSAQKNPTAFYLCASSILGTTNEQFFGPGTRLTVL.

V and J are TRBV2 and TRBJ2-7, with TRBD1 matching over 7 bases. Per the germline V gene, CDR1 is SNHLY and CDR2 is FYNNEI. The CDR3 length is 14 residues. J lost 2 bases, V lost 7 bases, and 8 bases had no gene match. The CDR3 DNA follows: TGTGCCAGCAACAGAGAACAGGGGCCCTACGAGCAGTACTTC. Protein: CASNREQGPYEQYF.

The genes are TRBV28 and TRBJ2-1; perhaps TRBD2 as D (7 bases). Germline V CDR1 and CDR2: MDHEN, SYDVKM. The length of the CDR3 is 15 residues. Trimming removed 8 bases from V and 4 bases from J, with 18 bases in between. DNA of the CDR3: TGTGCCAGCCCCTCTCCTAGGGGGGGGTACAATGAGCAGTTCTTC. This sequence encodes CASPSPRGGYNEQFF.

This clone has at least ten counts. This chain uses TRBV6-6 with TRBJ2-2; no clear D. V was clipped by 6 bases and J by 5 bases, with 4 bases between them. Looked up from germline, CDR1 is MNHNY and CDR2 is SVGAGI (reference sequence). This CDR3 comprises 11 residues. The CDR3 loop is CASSLTGELFF. The CDR3 DNA sequence: TGTGCCAGCAGCTTAACCGGGGAGCTGTTTTTT.